This entry lists 27 T cell receptor beta chains sequenced from one sample in a study of T cells after somatic rescue of genetic block. The assay was immunoSEQ multiplex PCR, and TCRdb's table has in-frame clones only and misses some. The table has about 110,000 clones, approximately 90% seen once; the top ten hold about 1.5%. The sequenced sample consisted of peripheral blood mononuclear cells (PBMCs). The receptor set was obtained from a woman under 30.

This clone was observed once. V is TRBV7-9 and J is TRBJ1-2, with unresolved D. CDR1 is SEHNR and CDR2 is FQNEAQ in the germline V gene (reference sequence). The length of the CDR3 is 14 residues. Trimming stripped 4 bases from V and 6 bases from J, with 15 bases between. In nucleotides, the CDR3 is TGTGCCAGCAGCTCCCGGACGCCTGGGGATGGCTACACCTTC. Protein: CASSSRTPGDGYTF.

The chain uses TRBV18 and TRBJ2-5; 7 bases agree with TRBD1. V trimming: 3 bases; J trimming: 5 bases; junction bases outside the gene matches: 9. CDR1 and CDR2 from the germline V gene are KGHSH and LQKENI. This CDR3 spans 15 amino acids. CDR3: CASSPLDRDGETQYF. The CDR3 bases are TGTGCCAGCTCACCGCTCGACAGGGATGGGGAGACCCAGTACTTC.

The chain employs TRBV6-1 and TRBJ2-7, with D unclear. Trimming took 6 bases from V and 2 from J, leaving 14 bases between them. Germline-derived CDR1 and CDR2 are MNHNS and SASEGT. The CDR3 runs to 14 residues. CDR3 coding DNA: TGTGCCAGCAGAGCCCGGGCGCAGACCTACGAGCAGTACTTC. This sequence encodes CASRARAQTYEQYF.

The chain is built from TRBV28 and TRBJ1-5; D is undetermined. The CDR3 contains 15 residues. Trimming took 6 bases from V and 10 from J, leaving 22 bases between them. The germline V gene has CDR1 MDHEN and CDR2 SYDVKM. The CDR3 loop reads CASSPTALGFGPQHF. The CDR3 coding sequence is TGTGCCAGCAGCCCCACGGCTTTGGGGTTTGGACCCCAGCATTTT. Looking up the rest from reference TRBV28 and TRBJ1-5 gives the full variable domain: DVKVTQSSRYLVKRTGEKVFLECVQDMDHENMFWYRQDPGLGLRLIYFSYDVKMKEKGDIPEGYSVSREKKERFSLILESASTNQTSMYLCASSPTALGFGPQHFGDGTRLSIL.

The CDR3 DNA reads TGTGCCAGCAGCGCTGATACCTACGAGCAGTACTTC. Protein sequence: CASSADTYEQYF. This rearrangement joins TRBV9 to TRBJ2-7, with unresolved D. Trimming left V 3 bases short and J 2 bases short, with 6 bases between. Germline V CDR1 and CDR2: SGDLS, YYNGEE. The CDR3 has 12 amino acids.

The chain has TRBV7-6 and TRBJ2-7; 9 positions match TRBD2. Germline CDR1 SGHVS, CDR2 FNYEAQ. The CDR3 extends over 14 amino acids. The ends lost 1 base at V and 3 bases at J; junction bases unmatched: 1. CDR3 region: CASSLGAGGYEQYF. CDR3 sequence (DNA): TGTGCCAGCAGCTTAGGAGCGGGGGGCTACGAGCAGTACTTC.

Here the CDR3 reads CASSSGGGLSNQPQHF. For the CDR3, the DNA is TGTGCCAGCAGCTCGGGGGGGGGCCTTAGCAATCAGCCCCAGCATTTT. The chain combines TRBV5-8 with TRBJ1-5; tentatively, D is TRBD1 (6 bases). Germline lookup yields CDR1 SGHTS and CDR2 YDEGEE. The CDR3 consists of 16 residues. V lost 3 bases and J lost 0, with 13 bases in between.

The chain employs TRBV10-3 and TRBJ1-4; 7 bases agree with TRBD1. The J segment lost 3 bases and the V segment lost 0 bases, leaving 1 base of the junction unmatched. The germline CDR1 and CDR2 sequences are ENHRY and SYGVKD. CDR3 length: 15 amino acids. DNA of the CDR3: TGTGCCATCAGTGAGTCACAGGGGTCTAATGAAAAACTGTTTTTT. Amino acid sequence: CAISESQGSNEKLFF.

The CDR3 sequence is CASSSSTGATETQYF. Written as DNA, the CDR3 is TGCGCCAGCAGCTCCTCGACAGGGGCCACGGAGACCCAGTACTTC. The chain joins TRBV5-1 to TRBJ2-5, with 8 bases fitting TRBD1. The germline V gene encodes CDR1 SGHRS and CDR2 YFSETQ. The V and J ends lost 3 bases and 5 bases, in that order; junction bases with no gene match: 9. The CDR3 contains 15 residues.

The rearrangement uses TRBV27 and TRBJ2-3; 7 bases agree with TRBD2. The CDR3 covers 17 residues. CDR1 and CDR2 (germline): MNHEY, SMNVEV (reference sequence). The trim removed 3 bases at V and 3 bases at J, leaving 12 bases unmatched. The CDR3 nucleotides read TGTGCCAGCAGTTTGGTGGGGGGGGGACGAGAAACAGATACGCAGTATTTT. It yields the protein CASSLVGGGRETDTQYF.

The chain combines TRBV6-5 with TRBJ1-4; no clear D gene. The CDR3 is made up of 14 amino acids. CDR1 and CDR2 from the germline V gene are MNHEY and SVGAGI. Trimming pared 6 bases from V and 0 bases from J, leaving 8 bases between. The CDR3 DNA is TGTGCCAGCAGCAGCCTAGCAACTAATGAAAAACTGTTTTTT. Its translation is CASSSLATNEKLFF.

The chain carries TRBV5-6 and TRBJ2-3, with 7 bases aligning to TRBD2. The CDR3 has 15 residues. Germline trimming cut 4 bases from V and 2 bases from J; bases unmatched to any gene: 7. CDR1 and CDR2 (germline): SGHDT, YYEEEE. CDR3 loop: CASSVLALDTDTQYF. DNA of the CDR3: TGTGCCAGCAGCGTACTAGCGCTGGACACAGATACGCAGTATTTT.

The chain joins TRBV29-1 to TRBJ2-1, with no clear D. CDR1 SQVTM and CDR2 ANQGSEA come from the germline V gene. V was clipped by 2 bases and J by 0 bases, with 8 bases between them. The CDR3 is 14 residues long. This CDR3 reads CSVERVSSYNEQFF. The CDR3 nucleotides read TGCAGCGTTGAAAGGGTCAGCTCCTACAATGAGCAGTTCTTC.

This clone was detected a few times. The chain couples TRBV7-2 to TRBJ2-7, with 10 bases fitting TRBD2. There are 13 residues in the CDR3. Germline trimming cut 3 bases from V and 12 bases from J; bases unmatched to any gene: 8. Germline CDR1 reads SGHTA; CDR2 reads FQGNSA. The CDR3 loop is CASSLGGLASLYF. DNA for the CDR3: TGTGCCAGCAGCTTGGGGGGACTAGCGTCGCTGTACTTC. The variable domain in full, completed from reference TRBV7-2 and TRBJ2-7, reads GAGVSQSPSNKVTEKGKDVELRCDPISGHTALYWYRQSLGQGLEFLIYFQGNSAPDKSGLPSDRFSAERTGGSVSTLTIQRTQQEDSAVYLCASSLGGLASLYFGPGTRLTVT.

This chain uses TRBV5-4 with TRBJ2-4; 7 nucleotides align to TRBD1. The CDR3 has 15 amino acids. V was clipped by 4 bases and J by 5 bases; unmatched bases: 9. The V gene's germline CDR1 is SGHNT and CDR2 YYREEE (reference sequence). The CDR3 is CASSNRDRKENIQYF. In nucleotides, the CDR3 is TGTGCCAGCAGCAACCGGGACAGAAAAGAAAACATTCAGTACTTC.

The rearrangement links TRBV7-2 to TRBJ2-6, with D tentatively TRBD1 (5 bases). Trimming took 3 bases from V and 1 from J, leaving 7 bases between them. This CDR3 contains 15 residues. Germline V lookup: CDR1 SGHTA, CDR2 FQGNSA. CDR3 protein: CASSFTGSGANVLTF. CDR3 sequence (DNA): TGTGCCAGCAGCTTTACAGGATCTGGGGCCAACGTCCTGACTTTC.

The gene calls are TRBV29-1 and TRBJ1-2; D remains unclear. Trimming took off 4 bases at V and 4 bases at J, with 7 bases between the two ends. CDR3 length: 11 residues. The germline V gene encodes CDR1 SQVTM and CDR2 ANQGSEA. The CDR3 here is CSVVSPYGYTF. The CDR3 DNA is TGCAGCGTTGTGAGTCCCTATGGCTACACCTTC.

This rearrangement joins TRBV5-6 to TRBJ2-1; D might be TRBD1 or TRBD2, each matching 5 bases. Germline V gene sequence: CDR1 SGHDT, CDR2 YYEEEE. Trimming shortened V by 3 bases and J by 6 bases, and 13 bases separated the two germline ends. The CDR3 spans 14 residues. CDR3 loop: CASSSRDLRNEQFF. Here the CDR3 DNA reads TGTGCCAGCAGCTCCCGGGACCTCCGCAATGAGCAGTTCTTC. The full variable domain, completed using reference TRBV5-6 and TRBJ2-1, is DAGVTQSPTHLIKTRGQQVTLRCSPKSGHDTVSWYQQALGQGPQFIFQYYEEEERQRGNFPDRFSGHQFPNYSSELNVNALLLGDSALYLCASSSRDLRNEQFFGPGTRLTVL.

The chain links TRBV9 to TRBJ2-5; D unresolved. The CDR3 consists of 12 residues. The germline gives CDR1 SGDLS, CDR2 YYNGEE. The V and J ends lost 0 bases and 5 bases respectively, with 5 bases between them. CDR3 protein: CASSVEEETQYF. In nucleotides, the CDR3 is TGTGCCAGCAGCGTAGAGGAGGAGACCCAGTACTTC.

This clone occurred once. This sequence joins TRBV19 and TRBJ2-5; D is undetermined. V was cut by 6 bases and J by 1 base, with 12 bases left in between. The CDR3 runs 14 residues. Germline V gives CDR1 LNHDA, CDR2 SQIVND (reference sequence). The DNA of the CDR3 is TGTGCCAGTAGCCCCGTCCCGACCCAAGAGACCCAGTACTTC. Encoded protein: CASSPVPTQETQYF.

The rearrangement links TRBV4-2 to TRBJ2-5, with D possibly being TRBD2 (6 bases). Germline loops: CDR1 LGHNA, CDR2 YNFKEQ. V was pared by 0 bases and J by 1 base, with 12 bases between. This CDR3 has 16 amino acids. This CDR3 is CASSQEKRAVQETQYF. CDR3 DNA sequence: TGTGCCAGCAGCCAAGAAAAGCGGGCGGTCCAAGAGACCCAGTACTTC.

The chain's CDR3 is CASSQEVNSGSYEQYF. The CDR3 DNA reads TGTGCCAGCAGCCAAGAAGTGAACAGCGGGAGTTACGAGCAGTACTTC. This chain connects TRBV14 to TRBJ2-7, with 8 bases fitting TRBD2. The CDR3 is 16 residues long. With V trimmed by 0 bases and J by 4 bases, 8 bases remained unmatched. Germline loops: CDR1 SGHDN, CDR2 FVKESK.

V gene TRBV4-3 combines with J gene TRBJ2-7; TRBD2 aligns across 11 bases. Germline-derived CDR1 and CDR2 are LGHNA and YSLEER. The CDR3 has 17 amino acids. V trimming: 0 bases; J trimming: 2 bases; junction bases outside the gene matches: 6. The CDR3 bases are TGCGCCAGCAGCCAAGAGGCTAGCGGGGGGAAGACCTACGAGCAGTACTTC. The encoded protein is CASSQEASGGKTYEQYF.

The CDR3: CAISEERGGTDTQYF. The CDR3 region has the DNA TGTGCCATCAGTGAAGAGCGGGGGGGCACAGATACGCAGTATTTT. The chain combines TRBV10-3 with TRBJ2-3; 9 bases align to TRBD2. Losses at the gene ends were 3 bases for V and 1 base for J; bases not matched to a gene: 2. Per germline, CDR1 ENHRY and CDR2 SYGVKD. The CDR3 runs to 15 residues.

The chain is built from TRBV11-2 and TRBJ1-3; a possible D gene is TRBD1 (5 bases). The length of the CDR3 is 16 residues. Germline V lookup: CDR1 SGHAT, CDR2 FQNNGV. V lost 5 bases to trimming and J lost 0 bases, with 14 bases between them. CDR3: CASSLQRGYSGNTIYF. The CDR3 nucleotides read TGTGCCAGCAGCCTTCAGAGGGGATACTCTGGAAACACCATATATTTT.

The chain couples TRBV5-8 to TRBJ2-3, with 7 bases that match TRBD2. This CDR3 is 13 amino acids long. CDR1 and CDR2 from the germline V gene are SGHTS and YDEGEE. The V segment lost 4 bases and the J segment 8 bases; nucleotides outside the gene matches: 7. The CDR3 DNA reads TGTGCCAGCAGCGAAGCGGGGTCTGCTACGCAGTATTTT. It specifies CASSEAGSATQYF.

The rearrangement uses TRBV11-1 and TRBJ2-6; D is perhaps TRBD1 (6 bases). The germline CDR1 and CDR2 sequences are SGHAT and FQDESV (reference sequence). Trimming removed 5 bases from V and 11 bases from J, with 16 bases in between. This CDR3 has 14 amino acids. This CDR3 reads CASSSRRGRYVLTF. CDR3 in DNA: TGTGCCAGCAGCAGCCGCAGGGGTCGGTACGTCCTGACTTTC.